One and the same sample provided the 15 T cell receptor beta chains below, sequenced in a study of blood T cells in healthy people across ages. The second PCR ran about 6 to 12 cycles with a sample-barcoded 5' primer and J-beta primers. Via MiXCR, TCRdb re-called the 5' RACE reads, giving one row per CDR3 protein. This table has 1.4 million or so distinct CDR3 sequences, 35% to 45% appearing once. Sequenced sample: blood. Source of these receptors: a woman between 18 and 29 years old in good health.

This sequence joins TRBV6-5 and TRBJ1-1; 8 nucleotides line up with TRBD1. The germline gives CDR1 MNHEY, CDR2 SVGAGI. The CDR3 is 15 amino acids. Germline trimming cut 0 bases from V and 6 bases from J; bases unmatched to any gene: 6. CDR3 protein: CASSYSTRGRPEAFF. The CDR3 DNA follows: TGTGCCAGCAGTTACTCGACCAGGGGGCGACCTGAAGCTTTCTTT.

This clonotype was seen a handful of times. The V gene is TRBV2, the J gene TRBJ1-1, with D perhaps TRBD1 (6 bases). The V end was cut by 9 bases, the J end by 3 bases, with 14 bases between. Germline-derived CDR1 and CDR2 are SNHLY and FYNNEI. This CDR3 region has 13 residues. In DNA form, the CDR3 reads TGTGCCAGTACAGGGATTGGGCACACTGAAGCTTTCTTT. The encoded protein is CASTGIGHTEAFF.

V is TRBV29-1 and J is TRBJ2-3; 7 nucleotides match TRBD2. J lost 6 bases, V lost 7 bases, and 10 bases had no gene match. The CDR3 has 13 residues. The germline CDR1 and CDR2 sequences are SQVTM and ANQGSEA. The CDR3 spells CSAPGLVGDTQYF. The CDR3 DNA is TGCAGCGCCCCAGGACTAGTAGGGGATACGCAGTATTTT.

The gene calls are TRBV20-1 and TRBJ2-3; D call uncertain. Trimming pared 1 base from V and 3 bases from J, leaving 8 bases between. The CDR3 is made up of 13 amino acids. Germline V gene sequence: CDR1 DFQATT, CDR2 SNEGSKA (reference sequence). The CDR3 DNA is TGCAGTGCTAGAGGCGTTAGGACAGATACGCAGTATTTT. Translating it yields CSARGVRTDTQYF.

V and J are TRBV2 and TRBJ2-1, with TRBD1 as a possible D gene (5 bases). The CDR3 has 15 amino acids. Germline V gene data show CDR1 as SNHLY and CDR2 as FYNNEI. Trimming stripped 8 bases from V and 0 bases from J, with 14 bases between. The CDR3 DNA reads TGTGCCAGCTGTCGACAGCTCAGCTCCTACAATGAGCAGTTCTTC. Amino acid sequence: CASCRQLSSYNEQFF.

Only one count was recorded for this clonotype. A read error may explain this, as a much larger clone is one base away. This CDR3 is CAGSSDGTYEQYF. CDR3 nucleotides: TGTGCCGGCAGTTCGGACGGAACCTACGAGCAGTACTTC. The chain employs TRBV12-3 or TRBV12-4 and TRBJ2-7; no definite D call. The CDR3 is 13 residues long.

The chain links TRBV20-1 to TRBJ1-1; D remains ambiguous. The germline gives CDR1 DFQATT, CDR2 SNEGSKA (reference sequence). V was trimmed by 4 bases and J by 0 bases, leaving 9 bases between them. This CDR3 contains 13 residues. This CDR3 is CSANSVMNTEAFF. DNA for the CDR3: TGCAGTGCTAACAGTGTCATGAACACTGAAGCTTTCTTT.

This clonotype was detected a few times. This sequence joins TRBV4-3 and TRBJ2-1; D perhaps matches TRBD1 (7 bases). This CDR3 is built from 15 residues. The V and J ends lost 1 base and 7 bases respectively, with 14 bases between them. Germline values: CDR1 LGHNA, CDR2 YSLEER. CDR3 in DNA: TGCGCCAGCAGCCAAGGCGGGACAGTCCTGAATGAGCAGTTCTTC. Residues: CASSQGGTVLNEQFF.

This clonotype has a handful of counts. The chain carries TRBV24-1 and TRBJ1-2; D gene unclear. Trimming cost V 3 bases and J 4 bases, with 11 bases left between them. The CDR3 runs to 14 residues. The germline gives CDR1 KGHDR, CDR2 SFDVKD. The CDR3 here is CATSDPGVSYGYTF. The CDR3 DNA reads as TGTGCCACCAGTGATCCAGGAGTCAGCTATGGCTACACCTTC.

In the case of this clonotype: At one end the junction does not follow the germline gene, possibly because of a read error. V is TRBV28 and J is TRBJ2-3; no firm D call. Per germline, CDR1 MDHEN and CDR2 SYDVKM. The CDR3 runs 15 residues. The CDR3 loop reads CASSLARTLTDAQYF. CDR3 DNA sequence: TGTGCCAGCAGTTTGGCTAGGACCCTCACAGATGCGCAGTATTTT.

V usage is TRBV6-2 or TRBV6-3 and J usage is TRBJ2-7; D possibly matches TRBD1 or TRBD2 (7 bases each). Trimming removed 4 bases from V and 6 bases from J, with 19 bases in between. The length of the CDR3 is 15 residues. The germline gives CDR1 MNHEY, CDR2 SVGEGT. The CDR3 DNA reads TGTGCCAGCAGTTGGGGAGGGACAGCTAGCGGCGAGCAGTACTTC. Amino acid sequence: CASSWGGTASGEQYF.

This clonotype has only a few counts. The V gene is TRBV12-3 or TRBV12-4, the J gene TRBJ2-1; 8 nucleotides align to TRBD1. J was trimmed by 8 bases and V by 6 bases; bases with no gene match: 15. The CDR3 sequence is 16 residues long. CDR3 sequence: CASSSLQGERYDEQFF. The DNA of the CDR3 is TGTGCCAGCAGCTCGTTACAGGGGGAACGGTATGATGAGCAGTTCTTC.

The V gene is TRBV7-2, the J gene TRBJ2-7; D gene uncertain. The germline CDR1 and CDR2 sequences are SGHTA and FQGNSA. The CDR3 length is 12 residues. V was trimmed by 7 bases and J by 1 base, leaving 8 bases between them. The CDR3 nucleotides read TGTGCCAGCACCCTCAATTCCTACGAGCAGTACTTC. Protein product: CASTLNSYEQYF.

J is TRBJ1-6 and V is TRBV29-1; no clear D gene. Trimming stripped 3 bases from V and 0 bases from J, with 9 bases between. CDR3 length: 15 residues. CDR1 and CDR2 from the germline V gene are SQVTM and ANQGSEA. CDR3 coding DNA: TGCAGCGTTGACTCGGTTCGCTCCTATAATTCACCCCTCCACTTT. It yields the protein CSVDSVRSYNSPLHF.

The chain is built from TRBV3-1 and TRBJ2-3, with 8 bases matching TRBD2. The germline V gene encodes CDR1 LGHDT and CDR2 YNNKEL (reference sequence). J gave up 3 bases and V 4 bases, and 9 bases lay outside the gene matches. The CDR3 totals 16 residues. This CDR3 reads CASSPGGRIATDTQYF. The CDR3, as DNA: TGTGCCAGCAGCCCTGGCGGGAGGATAGCGACAGATACGCAGTATTTT.